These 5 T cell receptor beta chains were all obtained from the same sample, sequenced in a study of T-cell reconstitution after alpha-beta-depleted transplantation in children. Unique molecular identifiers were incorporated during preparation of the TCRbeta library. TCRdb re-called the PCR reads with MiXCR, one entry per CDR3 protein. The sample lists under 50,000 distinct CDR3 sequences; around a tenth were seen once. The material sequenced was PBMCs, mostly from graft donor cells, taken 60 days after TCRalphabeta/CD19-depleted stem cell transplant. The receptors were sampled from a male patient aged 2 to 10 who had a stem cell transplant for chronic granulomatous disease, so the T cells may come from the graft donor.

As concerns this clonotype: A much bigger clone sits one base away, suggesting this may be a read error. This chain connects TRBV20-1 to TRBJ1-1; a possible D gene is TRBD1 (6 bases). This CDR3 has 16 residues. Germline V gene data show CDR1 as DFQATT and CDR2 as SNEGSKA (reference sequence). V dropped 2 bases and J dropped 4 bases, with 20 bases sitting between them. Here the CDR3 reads CSARSGRGARVTEAFF. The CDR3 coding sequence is TGCAGTGCTAGAAGCGGCAGGGGCGCCCGAGTCACTGAAGCTTTCTTT.

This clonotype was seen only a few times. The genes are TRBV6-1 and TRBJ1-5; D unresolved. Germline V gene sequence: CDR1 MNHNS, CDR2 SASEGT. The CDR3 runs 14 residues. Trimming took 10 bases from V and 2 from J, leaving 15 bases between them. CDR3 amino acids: CATANWVGNQPQHF. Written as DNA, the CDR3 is TGTGCCACCGCGAATTGGGTGGGCAATCAGCCCCAGCATTTT.

The CDR3 region is CASSQAAGVTGANVLTF. The CDR3 DNA is TGTGCCAGCAGCCAAGCAGCGGGAGTAACAGGGGCCAACGTCCTGACTTTC. The rearrangement uses TRBV4-2 and TRBJ2-6, with 8 bases aligning to TRBD2. Germline values: CDR1 LGHNA, CDR2 YNFKEQ. V gave up 1 base and J gave up 4 bases; unmatched junction bases: 6. The CDR3 is 17 residues long.

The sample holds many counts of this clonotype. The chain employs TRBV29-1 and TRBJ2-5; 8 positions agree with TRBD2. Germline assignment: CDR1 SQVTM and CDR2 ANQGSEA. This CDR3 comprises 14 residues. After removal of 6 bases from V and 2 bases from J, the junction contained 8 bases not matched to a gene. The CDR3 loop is CSVSQLAVQETQYF. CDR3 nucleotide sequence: TGCAGCGTCTCCCAACTAGCGGTACAAGAGACCCAGTACTTC.

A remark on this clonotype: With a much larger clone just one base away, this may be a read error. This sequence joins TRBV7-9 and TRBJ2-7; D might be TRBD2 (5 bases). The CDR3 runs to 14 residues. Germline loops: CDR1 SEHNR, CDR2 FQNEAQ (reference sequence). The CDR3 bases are TGTGCCGGCAGCCAAAAGACTAACACCTACGAGCAGTACTTC. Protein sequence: CAGSQKTNTYEQYF.